This T cell receptor (beta chain) was obtained from a study of T cells in Graves' hyperthyroidism and ophthalmopathy (dated by TCRdb to about 2019). With regard to the full study: Peripheral blood was sampled at the time of initial diagnosis, prior to any treatment. To identify TCR V-J signatures that set the groups apart, the researchers used a discovery cohort of about a hundred patients, made up of under 50 with Graves' ophthalmopathy and some 56 with stable Graves' hyperthyroidism. Prospective prediction of ophthalmopathy was tested in an independent validation cohort of approximately 19 hyperthyroidism patients and some 17 patients who later progressed to ophthalmopathy. The 75 to 100 discovery patients were randomly divided into training and test sets at a 7:3 ratio. In roughly six Graves' hyperthyroidism patients, the study also compared T-cell repertoires from thyroid tissue with T-cell repertoires from blood. Following sampling, methimazole starting at 30 mg daily was given to hyperthyroidism patients, and high-dose intravenous methylprednisolone was given to ophthalmopathy patients. The paper describes TCR Vbeta CDR3 sequencing of more than 120 peripheral blood samples, made up of 40 to 45 ophthalmopathy patients, more than 70 hyperthyroidism patients and 17 progressor patients. General study outcomes and caveats: Most expanded thyroid clonotypes (frequency above 0.001) were also found in blood, which suggests that blood repertoires may mirror thyroid immune responses. In validation, progression to ophthalmopathy was predicted by the model with 70.59% sensitivity and 72% to 85% specificity, a median of roughly 6 months before onset. Ophthalmopathy was separated from stable hyperthyroidism by a 13 V-J signature model, with over 85% sensitivity and roughly 81% specificity obtained in cross-validation and 80%/75% obtained in testing. Sample size was not statistically predetermined, and blinding of investigators to group allocation was not performed.

V ends up 0 bases short and J 3 bases short, with an unmatched junction base count of 4. CDR1 and CDR2, per the germline V gene (reference sequence), are DFQATT and SNEGSKA. Reading from cysteine to phenylalanine, the CDR3 counts 15 amino acids. Only CDR3 DNA remains: 45 bases, in frame from the first base. This clonotype has at least ten counts. Its antigen is still unknown. Nothing much larger sits one base from this clone, and base qualities are not available. Ophthalmopathy patients had moderately to severely active disease, Clinical Activity Score of at least 3, NOSPECS grade of at least 4, and duration under 3 months. The study excluded patients with uncontrolled infections, other autoimmune diseases, pregnancy or lactation. Diagnoses were based on clinical symptoms, serum thyroxine and TRAb, thyroid ultrasound and orbital computed tomography. PBMCs were isolated from 10 ml of fresh peripheral blood by Ficoll-Paque density gradient centrifugation. Trizol reagent was used to extract total RNA, and RNA quality was then checked on an Agilent 2100 Bioanalyzer.

Amplification of TCR beta CDR3 regions was carried out from RNA transcripts. A first-round RT-PCR of the TCR CDR3 used the HTBI primer set with the Qiagen OneStep RT-PCR kit. Libraries were constructed in a second round of multiplex PCR, after which size selection and purification were carried out. The libraries were sequenced on an Illumina HiSeq2000 using paired-end 100 bp reads. Processing in the source paper ran as follows. Raw data were processed with SOAPnuke, discarding reads with adapters, uncalled bases, mean Phred below 15, or no exact constant-primer or identifier match. High-quality paired reads were merged with COPE v1.2.5, and unique nucleotide sequences were defined as clonotypes. MiTCR v1.1 was used to align clonotypes to the IMGT TRBV, TRBD and TRBJ reference segments. The analysis was restricted to V-J combinations with a frequency above 0.0001, which together covered 99.2% of the repertoires. A TCS score was defined as the ratio of F50 (clonal expansion) to E x V (chaos), with BLOSUM62-based TCRdist applied between CDR3 peptides within each V-J. Welch's t-statistics and random forest reduced just over 500 V-J features to 10 to 15, which were used in a naive Bayes classifier (R e1071). The public reads were run again by TCRdb, first through fastp at Q25 and then through MiXCR, and only productive beta chains were kept. Each CDR3 protein gets just one entry, which takes the most common genes and DNA from the rows behind it. TCRdb's processing, not the study's, gives the V and J calls here. The sample table records 300,000 to 450,000 distinct CDR3 sequences; around 13% of these occur just once. Less than 20% of the sample comes from the top ten.

The receptor was derived from a woman aged 30 to 39 with Graves' ophthalmopathy. The sample was blood. The rearranged segments are TRBV20-1 and TRBJ2-5, with 10 bases matching TRBD1. The CDR3 reads CSARDPGTGEETQYF. DNA sequence: TGCAGTGCTAGAGATCCCGGGACAGGGGAAGAGACCCAGTACTTC.